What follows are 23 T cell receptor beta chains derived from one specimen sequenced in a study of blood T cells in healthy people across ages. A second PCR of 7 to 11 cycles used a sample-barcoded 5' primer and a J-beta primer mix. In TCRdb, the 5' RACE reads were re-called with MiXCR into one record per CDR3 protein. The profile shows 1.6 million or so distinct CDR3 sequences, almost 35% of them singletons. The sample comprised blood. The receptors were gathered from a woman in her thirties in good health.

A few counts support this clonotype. CDR3 amino acids: CASSQALGGLEKLFF. The CDR3 DNA reads TGTGCCAGCAGCCAAGCCTTGGGGGGGTTAGAAAAACTGTTTTTT. The V call is TRBV3-1, the J call TRBJ1-4; D may be TRBD1 (5 bases). Trimming cost V 1 base and J 8 bases, with 14 bases left between them. The germline gives CDR1 LGHDT, CDR2 YNNKEL (reference sequence). This CDR3 has 15 amino acids. Combining the CDR3 with reference TRBV3-1 and TRBJ1-4 gives the whole variable domain DTAVSQTPKYLVTQMGNDKSIKCEQNLGHDTMYWYKQDSKKFLKIMFSYNNKELIINETVPNRFSPKSPDKAHLNLHINSLELGDSAVYFCASSQALGGLEKLFFGSGTQLSVL.

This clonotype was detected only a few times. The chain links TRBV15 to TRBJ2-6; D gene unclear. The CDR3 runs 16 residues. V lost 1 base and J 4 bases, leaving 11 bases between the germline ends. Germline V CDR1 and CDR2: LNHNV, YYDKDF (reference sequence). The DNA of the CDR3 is TGTGCCACCAGCAGAGTGGCGGTCACCGGGGCCAACGTCCTGACTTTC. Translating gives CATSRVAVTGANVLTF.

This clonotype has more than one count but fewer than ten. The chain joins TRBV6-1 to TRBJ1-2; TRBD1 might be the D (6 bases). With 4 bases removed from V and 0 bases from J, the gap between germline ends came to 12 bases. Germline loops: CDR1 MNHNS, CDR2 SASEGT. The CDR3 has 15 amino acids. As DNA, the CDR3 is TGTGCCAGCAGTGCAATGGGGACAACTAACTATGGCTACACCTTC. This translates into CASSAMGTTNYGYTF.

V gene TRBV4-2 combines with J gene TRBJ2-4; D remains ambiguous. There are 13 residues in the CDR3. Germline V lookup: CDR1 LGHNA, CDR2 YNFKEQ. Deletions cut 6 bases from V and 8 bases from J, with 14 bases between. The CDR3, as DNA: TGTGCCAGCAGTCAACTCGTTGGGGACATTCAGTACTTC. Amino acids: CASSQLVGDIQYF.

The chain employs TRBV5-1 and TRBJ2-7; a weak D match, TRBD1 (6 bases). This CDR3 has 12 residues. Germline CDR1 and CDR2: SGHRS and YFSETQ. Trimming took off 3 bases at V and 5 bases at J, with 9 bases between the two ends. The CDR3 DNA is TGCGCCAGCAGCTCCAGACAGGACGAGCAGTACTTC. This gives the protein CASSSRQDEQYF.

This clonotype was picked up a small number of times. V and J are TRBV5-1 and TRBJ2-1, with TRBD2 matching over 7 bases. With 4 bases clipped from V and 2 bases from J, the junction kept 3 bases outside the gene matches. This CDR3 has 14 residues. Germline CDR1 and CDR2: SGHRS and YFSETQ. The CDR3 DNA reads TGCGCCAGCAGCAGGGCGGGGGCCTACAATGAGCAGTTCTTC. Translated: CASSRAGAYNEQFF.

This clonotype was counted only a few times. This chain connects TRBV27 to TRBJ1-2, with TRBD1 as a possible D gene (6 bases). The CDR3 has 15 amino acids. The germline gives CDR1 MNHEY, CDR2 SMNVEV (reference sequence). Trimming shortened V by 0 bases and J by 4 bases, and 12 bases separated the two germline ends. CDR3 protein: CASSLSRTDLYGYTF. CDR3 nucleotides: TGTGCCAGCAGTTTATCGAGGACAGACCTCTATGGCTACACCTTC.

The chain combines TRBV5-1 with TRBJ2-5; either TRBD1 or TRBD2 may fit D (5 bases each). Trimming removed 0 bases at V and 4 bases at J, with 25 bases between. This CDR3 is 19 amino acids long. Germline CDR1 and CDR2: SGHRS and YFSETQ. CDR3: CASSLARLRDRPAGETQYF. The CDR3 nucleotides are TGCGCCAGCAGCTTGGCGAGACTCCGGGACCGACCCGCAGGAGAGACCCAGTACTTC.

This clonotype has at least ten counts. The CDR3 is CASSFRSQETQYF. In DNA form, the CDR3 reads TGTGCCAGCAGCTTCAGGTCCCAAGAGACCCAGTACTTC. The chain has TRBV13 and TRBJ2-5; D is unresolved. The germline CDR1 and CDR2 sequences are PRHDT and FYEKMQ (reference sequence). V lost 3 bases to trimming and J lost 1 base, with 6 bases between them. The CDR3 spans 13 residues.

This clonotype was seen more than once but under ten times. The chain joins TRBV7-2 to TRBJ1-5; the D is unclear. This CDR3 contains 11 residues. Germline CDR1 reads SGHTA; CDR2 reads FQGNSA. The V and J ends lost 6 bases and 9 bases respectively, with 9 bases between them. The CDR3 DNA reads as TGTGCCAGCAGAGGGTTAGGGCCCCAGCATTTT. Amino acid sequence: CASRGLGPQHF.

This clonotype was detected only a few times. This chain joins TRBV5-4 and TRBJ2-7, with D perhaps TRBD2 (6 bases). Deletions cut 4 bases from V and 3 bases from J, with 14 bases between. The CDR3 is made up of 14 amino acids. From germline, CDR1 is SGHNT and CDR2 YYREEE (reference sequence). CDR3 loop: CASSPLVGGYEQYF. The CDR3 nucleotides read TGTGCCAGCAGCCCGCTGGTCGGGGGCTACGAGCAGTACTTC. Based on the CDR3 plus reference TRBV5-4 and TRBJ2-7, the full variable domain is ETGVTQSPTHLIKTRGQQVTLRCSSQSGHNTVSWYQQALGQGPQFIFQYYREEENGRGNFPPRFSGLQFPNYSSELNVNALELDDSALYLCASSPLVGGYEQYFGPGTRLTVT.

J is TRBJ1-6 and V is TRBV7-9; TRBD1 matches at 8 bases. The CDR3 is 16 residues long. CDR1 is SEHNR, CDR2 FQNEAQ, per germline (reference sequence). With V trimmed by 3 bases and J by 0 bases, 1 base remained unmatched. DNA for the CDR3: TGTGCCAGCAGCTTTCAGGGGGCCTCCTATAATTCACCCCTCCACTTT. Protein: CASSFQGASYNSPLHF.

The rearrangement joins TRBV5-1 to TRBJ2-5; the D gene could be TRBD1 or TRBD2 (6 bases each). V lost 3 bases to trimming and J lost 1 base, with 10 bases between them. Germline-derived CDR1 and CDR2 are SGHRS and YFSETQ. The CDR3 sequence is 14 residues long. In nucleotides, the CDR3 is TGCGCCAGCAGCTGGTGGGGGGCCCAAGAGACCCAGTACTTC. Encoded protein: CASSWWGAQETQYF.

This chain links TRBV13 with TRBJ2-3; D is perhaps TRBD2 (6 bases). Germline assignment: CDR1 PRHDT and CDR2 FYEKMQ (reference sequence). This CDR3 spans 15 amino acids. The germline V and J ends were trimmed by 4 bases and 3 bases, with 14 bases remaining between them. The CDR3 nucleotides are TGTGCCAGCAGCTCCCCTAGCGTCCGTACAGATACGCAGTATTTT. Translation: CASSSPSVRTDTQYF.

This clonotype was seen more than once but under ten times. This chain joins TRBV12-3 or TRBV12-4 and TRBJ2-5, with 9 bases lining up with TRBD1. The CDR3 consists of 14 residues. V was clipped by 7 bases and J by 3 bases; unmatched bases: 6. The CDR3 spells CASTDRTGEETQYF. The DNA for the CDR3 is TGTGCCAGCACCGACCGGACAGGGGAAGAGACCCAGTACTTC.

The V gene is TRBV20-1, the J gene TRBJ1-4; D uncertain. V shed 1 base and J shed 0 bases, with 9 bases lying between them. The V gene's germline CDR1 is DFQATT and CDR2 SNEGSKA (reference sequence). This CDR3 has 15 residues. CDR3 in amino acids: CSARGGEPTNEKLFF. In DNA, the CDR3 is TGCAGTGCTAGAGGCGGGGAGCCAACTAATGAAAAACTGTTTTTT.

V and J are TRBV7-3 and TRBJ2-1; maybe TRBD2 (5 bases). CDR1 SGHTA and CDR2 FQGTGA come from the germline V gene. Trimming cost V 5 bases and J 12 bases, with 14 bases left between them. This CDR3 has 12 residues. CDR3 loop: CASSAPGLGQFF. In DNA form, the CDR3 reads TGTGCCAGCAGCGCCCCGGGATTAGGGCAGTTCTTC.

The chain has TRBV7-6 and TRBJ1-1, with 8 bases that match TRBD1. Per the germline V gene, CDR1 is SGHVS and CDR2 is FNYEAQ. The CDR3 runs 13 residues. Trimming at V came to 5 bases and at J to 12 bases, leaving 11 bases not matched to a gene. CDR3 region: CASSHGTGARSFF. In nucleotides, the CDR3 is TGTGCCAGCAGCCACGGGACAGGCGCCCGATCTTTCTTT.

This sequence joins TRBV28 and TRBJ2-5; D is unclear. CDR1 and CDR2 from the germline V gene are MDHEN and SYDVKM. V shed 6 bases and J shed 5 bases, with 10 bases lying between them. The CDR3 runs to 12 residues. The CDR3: CASRENDETQYF. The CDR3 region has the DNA TGTGCCAGCAGGGAGAACGACGAGACCCAGTACTTC.

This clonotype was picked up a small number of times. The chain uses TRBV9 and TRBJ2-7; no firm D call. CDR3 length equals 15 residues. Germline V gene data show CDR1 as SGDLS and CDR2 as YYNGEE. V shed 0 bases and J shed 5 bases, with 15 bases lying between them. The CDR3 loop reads CASSVGADGFHEQYF. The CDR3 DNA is TGTGCCAGCAGCGTAGGGGCCGATGGGTTCCACGAGCAGTACTTC.

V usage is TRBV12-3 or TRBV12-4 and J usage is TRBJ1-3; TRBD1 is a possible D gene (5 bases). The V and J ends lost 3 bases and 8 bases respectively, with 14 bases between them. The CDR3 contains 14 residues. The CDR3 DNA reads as TGTGCCAGCAGTTTGACTGGACGGGGCCACACCATATATTTT. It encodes CASSLTGRGHTIYF.

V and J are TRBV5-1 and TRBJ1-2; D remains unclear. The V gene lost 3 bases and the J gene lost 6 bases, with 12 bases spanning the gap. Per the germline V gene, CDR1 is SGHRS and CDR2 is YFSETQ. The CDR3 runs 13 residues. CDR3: CASSSSDSDGYTF. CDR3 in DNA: TGCGCCAGCAGCTCATCGGACTCGGATGGCTACACCTTC.

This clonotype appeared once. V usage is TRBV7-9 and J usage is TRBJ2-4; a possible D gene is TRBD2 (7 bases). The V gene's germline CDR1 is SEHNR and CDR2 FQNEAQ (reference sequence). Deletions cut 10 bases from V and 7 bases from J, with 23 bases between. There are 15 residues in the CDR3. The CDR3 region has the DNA TGTGCCATCGAGGGGGGTGAGAGGCGGGAGAACATTCAGTACTTC. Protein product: CAIEGGERRENIQYF.